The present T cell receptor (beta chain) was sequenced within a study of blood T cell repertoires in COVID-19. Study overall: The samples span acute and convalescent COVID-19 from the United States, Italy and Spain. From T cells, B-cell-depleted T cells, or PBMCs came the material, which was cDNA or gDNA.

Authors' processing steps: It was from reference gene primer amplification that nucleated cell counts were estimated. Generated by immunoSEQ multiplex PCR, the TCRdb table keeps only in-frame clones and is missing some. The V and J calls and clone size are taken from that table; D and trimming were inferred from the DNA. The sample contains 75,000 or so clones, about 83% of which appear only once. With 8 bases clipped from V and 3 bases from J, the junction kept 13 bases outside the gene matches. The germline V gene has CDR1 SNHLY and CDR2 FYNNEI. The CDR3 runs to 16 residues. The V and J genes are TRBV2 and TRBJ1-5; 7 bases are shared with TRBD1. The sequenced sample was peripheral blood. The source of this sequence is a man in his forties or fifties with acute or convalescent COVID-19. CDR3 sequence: CASVPDKTGYNQPQHF. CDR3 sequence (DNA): TGTGCCAGCGTCCCGGATAAGACAGGGTACAATCAGCCCCAGCATTTT.